This T cell receptor (beta chain) was obtained from a study of T cell responses to AZD1222 COVID-19 vaccine (dated by TCRdb to about 2021). In terms of the full investigation: AZD1222 recipients whose second dose came at about 4 weeks and those whose second dose came at about 12 weeks were combined into one group, since spike-specific TCR depth and breadth did not differ between the two schedules. Trial participants were enrolled by age into 18-55, 56-69 and 70-plus year subgroups, with about 150, 28 and 57 TCR-sequenced participants respectively. A total of 233 trial participants underwent TCR sequencing, of whom roughly 210 received two doses of AZD1222 and some 25 received two doses of the MenACWY control vaccine. Results and caveats for the whole study, not just this receptor: A significant rise in spike-specific TCR breadth and depth was observed after two AZD1222 doses relative to day 0 and relative to MenACWY recipients. Reportedly, almost half of the unique spike-specific TCRs recognized epitopes lying outside the regions that are mutated in the B.1.351 and B.1.1.7 variants. The whole spike protein was spanned by vaccine-associated CD4 TCRs, and dominant responses were seen in regions 160-218 and 743-854. Most participants were white British and females outnumbered males, and the authors suggested that clonal diversity may have been underestimated. No day 14 peak-response samples were available, so repertoires were characterized only after the peak T cell response. The 56-69-year group was small, and its depth increase did not reach significance, likely because of low power. Conclusions about previously exposed vaccinees are limited because only six or seven AZD1222 recipients were SARS-CoV-2 seropositive at baseline.

The sample's time point label, decoded: baseline before first vaccination. Vaccinee samples were obtained from the UK trials COV001 and COV002, which included a single-blind randomized controlled phase 2/3 trial of AZD1222 (ChAdOx1 nCoV-19) in healthy adults. For TCRbeta chain sequencing, PBMC samples were collected from trial participants at day 0 and at day 28 after the second dose. The table lists this clone with a count of one. Its antigen remains undetermined. Base-call qualities are not available, and no considerably larger clone is one nucleotide away. The CDR3 regions of human TCRbeta chains were subjected to immunosequencing. The published analysis was carried out like this. Repertoire TCRs were matched against a reference library of SARS-CoV-2-specific TCRs generated with the MIRA antigen-specificity platform. Breadth was defined as the fraction of unique TCRs that were SARS-CoV-2-associated, and depth was defined as the fraction of total T cells that were SARS-CoV-2-associated. Each spike-specific TCR was assigned to its reactive spike region and to a CD4 or CD8 class using the MIRA data. Log10-transformed breadth and depth values were compared by one-way ANOVA with Sidak's multiple comparisons tests. This is the immuneACCESS table as TCRdb keeps it, with only in-frame sequences that have V and J called. A part of the clones is gone; compared with another copy, unresolved V genes explain less than half, and the rest is unexplained. V and J calls and clone size come straight from that table; D and trimming were deduced from the DNA. The sample yields over 100,000 clones; around 82% were counted once. About 9.7% of the sample lies in the top ten.

Germline trimming: 0 bases from V, 4 bases from J; junction bases outside gene matches: 7. The germline V gene yields MNHEY for CDR1 and SVGAGI for CDR2. The CDR3 contains 16 residues, cysteine and phenylalanine counted. Only the CDR3 DNA is retained, 48 bases long and in frame from the first base. The V and J genes are TRBV6-5 and TRBJ1-2; the junction holds 8 bases that match TRBD1. The origin of this receptor is an adult in good health. This sample comprised peripheral blood, obtained on day 0 of AZD1222 vaccination. The DNA sequence follows: TGTGCCAGCAGTTACTCGGGGCAGGGGGCCGGCTATGGCTACACCTTC. It translates as CASSYSGQGAGYGYTF.